This TCR beta chain originates from a study of blood T cell repertoires in COVID-19. In the study overall: Spain, Italy and the United States supplied samples that represented acute and convalescent COVID-19. Sample material is recorded as cDNA or gDNA derived from T cells, B-cell-depleted T cells, or PBMCs.

The germline V gene encodes CDR1 LNHNV and CDR2 YYDKDF (reference sequence). Trimming left V 1 base short and J 5 bases short, with 9 bases between. The CDR3 is made up of 14 amino acids. Per the original methods: Amplification with reference gene primers provided the estimates of nucleated cell counts. Method: immunoSEQ multiplex PCR; TCRdb's copy keeps in-frame clones and lacks some. V, J and clone size reflect that table, while D and trimming were determined from the DNA. Of 130,000 or so clones listed, 70% to 85% are singletons. This TCR was recovered from a woman at least 80 years old with acute or convalescent COVID-19. The sequencing input was peripheral blood. The chain links TRBV15 to TRBJ1-5; no reliable D call. CDR3 DNA sequence: TGTGCCACCAGCAGAGGGGAGTTCGATCAGCCCCAGCATTTT. This sequence encodes CATSRGEFDQPQHF.